Listed here is a single T cell receptor (beta chain). The authors' processing: Quantification of nucleated cells was approximated via reference gene primer amplification. Produced via immunoSEQ multiplex PCR; TCRdb's table is partial and in-frame only. The D gene and trimming were derived from the DNA, and the V and J assignments and clone size from that table. The table has about 100,000 clones, around 88% seen once. This sample was taken from a study of blood T cell repertoires in COVID-19. About the research overall: The origin of the acute and convalescent COVID-19 samples was the United States, Italy and Spain.

The CDR3 spans 14 residues. CDR1 is SGHRS and CDR2 is YFSETQ in the germline V gene. With 5 bases clipped from V and 5 bases from J, the junction kept 10 bases outside the gene matches. The clonotype was recovered from a man aged 80 or over with active or convalescent COVID-19. The sample was peripheral blood. This rearrangement joins TRBV5-1 to TRBJ2-7; 7 bases align to TRBD2. The chain's CDR3 is CASSSGGSRNEQYF. The CDR3 coding sequence is TGCGCCAGCAGTAGTGGCGGGAGCAGAAACGAGCAGTACTTC.